One sample yielded the 20 T cell receptor beta chains listed below, sequenced in a study of regulatory T cells in long-lasting Graves disease. TCR beta libraries were built with iRepertoire HTBI primers and Arm-PCR of CDR3 regions. TCRdb re-called the multiplex PCR reads through MiXCR, storing one row per CDR3 protein. The sample has fewer than 550,000 distinct CDR3 sequences; 20% to 25% are singletons. Stated time point: persistent/refractory GD, antithyroid drugs over 5 years with positive TRAb. Construction of the TCR library relied on RNA isolated from PBMCs. Material: peripheral blood mononuclear cells (PBMCs), obtained when the disease was refractory, from a patient treated with antithyroid drugs. Receptors were obtained from a female donor with Graves disease.

This clonotype was seen only a few times. The CDR3 nucleotides are TGTGCCAGTAGTGCGGACAGGGCAAACACCGGGGAGCTGTTTTTT. Protein: CASSADRANTGELFF. The chain couples TRBV19 to TRBJ2-2; 8 nucleotides align to TRBD1. The junction had 4 bases not matched to a gene; V was cut back by 5 bases and J by 2 bases. Germline V gives CDR1 LNHDA, CDR2 SQIVND (reference sequence). The CDR3 spans 15 residues.

This clonotype has only a few counts. The chain carries TRBV7-9 and TRBJ2-6; possible D gene TRBD1, 6 bases. The CDR3 runs 16 residues. Germline loops: CDR1 SEHNR, CDR2 FQNEAQ (reference sequence). The V end was cut by 4 bases, the J end by 1 base, with 11 bases between. This chain's CDR3 is CASSSYRDSGANVLTF. CDR3 coding DNA: TGTGCCAGCAGCTCCTACAGGGATTCTGGGGCCAACGTCCTGACTTTC.

There are many counts of this clonotype. J is TRBJ1-1 and V is TRBV10-3, with 11 positions matching TRBD1. The V gene end was trimmed by 5 bases and the J gene end by 6 bases; junction bases not matched to a gene: 8. Germline CDR1 and CDR2: ENHRY and SYGVKD. There are 15 residues in the CDR3. DNA of the CDR3: TGTGCCATCAGTAACGCCGGGACAGGGGGGGCTGAAGCTTTCTTT. Its protein product is CAISNAGTGGAEAFF.

In this sample, this clonotype turned up many times. The chain has TRBV5-1 and TRBJ1-1; TRBD1 aligns across 8 bases. Germline values: CDR1 SGHRS, CDR2 YFSETQ. With V trimmed by 4 bases and J by 10 bases, 6 bases remained unmatched. The CDR3 runs 12 residues. The CDR3, as DNA: TGCGCCAGCAGCCTCGACAGGGGAGGAGCTTTCTTT. As protein: CASSLDRGGAFF.

This clonotype occurred a few times. This chain uses TRBV4-1 with TRBJ1-1, with D possibly being TRBD1 (5 bases). This CDR3 has 15 residues. V lost 0 bases and J lost 3, with 11 bases in between. Germline lookup yields CDR1 MGHRA and CDR2 YSYEKL. This CDR3 is CASSQDGRGDTEAFF. CDR3 coding DNA: TGCGCCAGCAGCCAAGATGGTCGGGGGGACACTGAAGCTTTCTTT.

In this sample, this clonotype turned up a few times. The rearrangement links TRBV12-3 or TRBV12-4 to TRBJ2-2; D might be TRBD1 (5 bases). CDR3 length: 14 residues. V lost 7 bases and J lost 3, with 12 bases in between. DNA for the CDR3: TGTGCCAGCACCTGGGGCAGCTACACCGGGGAGCTGTTTTTT. This codes for CASTWGSYTGELFF.

This clonotype was observed many times. The chain carries TRBV6-1 and TRBJ1-1, with D possibly TRBD1 on 5 matching bases. Germline V gene lookup returns CDR1 MNHNS and CDR2 SASEGT. V lost 5 bases, J lost 1 base, and 14 bases lay in between. The CDR3 spans 15 residues. The CDR3 loop is CASSPSGRTNTEAFF. CDR3 coding DNA: TGTGCCAGCAGTCCATCGGGACGGACGAACACTGAAGCTTTCTTT.

This clonotype was detected ten times or more. The rearrangement uses TRBV6-1 and TRBJ1-2; 7 nucleotides agree with TRBD1. There are 13 residues in the CDR3. In germline, CDR1 is MNHNS, CDR2 SASEGT. Trimming at V came to 6 bases and at J to 4 bases, leaving 5 bases not matched to a gene. The CDR3 loop is CASRGTARYGYTF. The CDR3 nucleotides read TGTGCCAGCAGGGGGACAGCCCGCTATGGCTACACCTTC.

This clonotype is a singleton in its sample. V and J are TRBV29-1 and TRBJ2-7; 14 bases line up with TRBD2. This CDR3 region has 16 residues. V shed 5 bases, J shed 4 bases, and the junction held 10 bases outside the gene matches. Germline-derived CDR1 and CDR2 are SQVTM and ANQGSEA. CDR3 DNA sequence: TGCAGCGTTCTGGGGACTAGCGGGAGCAAGGCATACGAGCAGTACTTC. As protein: CSVLGTSGSKAYEQYF.

The rearrangement links TRBV27 to TRBJ2-7; no clear D. Per germline, CDR1 MNHEY and CDR2 SMNVEV (reference sequence). V was shortened by 11 bases and J by 5 bases, with 22 bases between the two germline ends. CDR3 length: 14 amino acids. CDR3 coding DNA: TGTGCCTGTAGACCTCGGGCCTCACCTGACGAGCAGTACTTC. Translating gives CACRPRASPDEQYF.

This clonotype was seen a handful of times. The CDR3: CASSPNRDGKNIQYF. CDR3 DNA sequence: TGTGCCAGCAGCCCAAACAGGGATGGCAAAAACATTCAGTACTTC. The rearrangement links TRBV7-9 to TRBJ2-4, with D perhaps TRBD1 (6 bases). Trimming stripped 5 bases from V and 3 bases from J, with 14 bases between. The length of the CDR3 is 15 residues. Germline CDR1 is SEHNR and CDR2 is FQNEAQ (reference sequence).

In this sample, this clonotype turned up many times. CDR3 nucleotide sequence: TGTGCCAGCAGCCAAGGGGACAGCATGAACACTGAAGCTTTCTTT. It codes for CASSQGDSMNTEAFF. The J gene is TRBJ1-1, the V gene TRBV7-9; TRBD1 aligns across 7 bases. J was trimmed by 0 bases and V by 5 bases; bases with no gene match: 6. CDR1 is SEHNR and CDR2 is FQNEAQ in the germline V gene (reference sequence). The CDR3 extends over 15 amino acids.

There are a few counts of this clonotype. The rearrangement uses TRBV4-2 and TRBJ1-2; no clear D gene. The CDR3 extends over 15 amino acids. CDR1 is LGHNA and CDR2 is YNFKEQ in the germline V gene. The V and J ends lost 2 bases and 4 bases respectively, with 14 bases between them. The CDR3 here is CASSQPDVPLYGYTF. CDR3 bases: TGTGCCAGCAGCCAACCCGACGTCCCCCTCTATGGCTACACCTTC.

Points on this clonotype: One end of the junction is discordant with germline, which a read error may explain. This sequence joins TRBV7-8 and TRBJ2-7; 12 bases match TRBD2. In germline, CDR1 is SGHVS, CDR2 FQNEAQ. CDR3 length: 16 residues. DNA of the CDR3: TGTGCCAGCAGCTTAGGACTAGCGGGAGAGGCCTACCAGCAGTACTTC. It is translated as CASSLGLAGEAYQQYF. The full variable domain, with the rest looked up from reference TRBV7-8 and TRBJ2-7, is GAGVSQSPRYKVAKRGQDVALRCDPISGHVSLFWYQQALGQGPEFLTYFQNEAQLDKSGLPSDRFFAERPEGSVSTLKIQRTQQEDSAVYLCASSLGLAGEAYQQYFGPGTRLTVT.

The rearrangement uses TRBV2 and TRBJ2-2, with TRBD2 matching over 7 bases. The CDR3 consists of 17 residues. V gave up 1 base and J gave up 1 base; unmatched junction bases: 6. Germline CDR1 and CDR2: SNHLY and FYNNEI. The CDR3 protein is CASSEGSLAENTGELFF. CDR3 nucleotides: TGTGCCAGCAGTGAAGGTTCGCTAGCGGAGAACACCGGGGAGCTGTTTTTT.

This chain links TRBV7-6 with TRBJ2-7, with 8 bases lining up with TRBD1. CDR1 SGHVS and CDR2 FNYEAQ come from the germline V gene. This CDR3 spans 17 amino acids. With 3 bases clipped from V and 0 bases from J, the junction kept 10 bases outside the gene matches. The DNA of the CDR3 is TGTGCCAGCAGCTTTGGGGGTCCGGGACAGGTCTCCTACGAGCAGTACTTC. Translating gives CASSFGGPGQVSYEQYF. The whole variable domain, remainder taken from reference TRBV7-6 and TRBJ2-7, is GAGVSQSPRYKVTKRGQDVALRCDPISGHVSLYWYRQALGQGPEFLTYFNYEAQQDKSGLPNDRFSAERPEGSISTLTIQRTEQRDSAMYRCASSFGGPGQVSYEQYFGPGTRLTVT.

This clonotype was found many times. The rearrangement links TRBV20-1 to TRBJ2-5; the D gene is possibly TRBD2 (5 bases). The germline V and J ends were trimmed by 0 bases and 4 bases, with 12 bases remaining between them. From germline, CDR1 is DFQATT and CDR2 SNEGSKA (reference sequence). The CDR3 has 14 residues. The CDR3 reads CSARDRRVGETQYF. Here the CDR3 DNA reads TGCAGTGCTAGAGATCGGCGGGTTGGAGAGACCCAGTACTTC.

There are a few counts of this clonotype. The V call is TRBV20-1, the J call TRBJ1-2, with D possibly being TRBD1 (6 bases). With 2 bases removed from V and 4 bases from J, the gap between germline ends came to 20 bases. This CDR3 has 16 amino acids. Germline lookup yields CDR1 DFQATT and CDR2 SNEGSKA (reference sequence). CDR3 protein: CSARSSGGANFYGYTF. The CDR3 nucleotides are TGCAGTGCTAGATCATCCGGGGGGGCGAACTTCTATGGCTACACCTTC.

This clonotype was seen repeatedly, ten times or more. The chain is built from TRBV28 and TRBJ1-1, with 8 bases fitting TRBD1. This CDR3 is built from 15 residues. Unmatched junction bases numbered 7, after V lost 4 bases and J lost 3 bases. Per the germline V gene, CDR1 is MDHEN and CDR2 is SYDVKM. CDR3 amino acids: CASSSQDRDYTEAFF. DNA of the CDR3: TGTGCCAGCAGTTCCCAGGACAGGGACTACACTGAAGCTTTCTTT.

V usage is TRBV7-9 and J usage is TRBJ2-5, with D possibly matching TRBD2 (5 bases). Germline CDR1 reads SEHNR; CDR2 reads FQNEAQ (reference sequence). This CDR3 spans 13 amino acids. Deletions cut 1 base from V and 3 bases from J, with 6 bases between. CDR3 in DNA: TGTGCCAGCAGCTTAGAGGAGGAAGAGACCCAGTACTTC. Encoded protein: CASSLEEEETQYF.